One T cell receptor beta chain is described in this entry. Its antigen remains unidentified. A junction end diverges from the germline sequence, so it may reflect a read error. The primer mix had 60 Vbeta and 13 Jbeta primers. The repertoire was sequenced with immunoSEQ multiplex PCR; TCRdb's copy has only in-frame clones and lacks some. In the table there are under 110,000 clones, around 80% of which are singletons. These data originate in a study of cytomegalovirus exposure and HLA in healthy donors. Study-wide background: When roughly 420 donors were genotyped, around 77% of them were found to fall in the Caucasian-associated ancestry cluster.

The study's findings and limits: It was likely that a cluster of highly shared sequence variants was a sequencing artifact.

Germline CDR1 is SEHNR and CDR2 is FQNEAQ (reference sequence). The CDR3 runs 13 residues. The V call is TRBV7-9, the J call TRBJ2-7, with 7 bases aligning to TRBD1. Sample: PBMCs. The TCR was taken from a woman between 50 and 59 years old in good health and CMV-seropositive. This CDR3 is CSSRGQPDYEQYF. CDR3 bases: TGTTCCAGCAGGGGACAGCCAGATTACGAGCAGTACTTC.